This T cell receptor (beta chain) came from a study of radiotherapy plus CTLA-4 blockade in lung cancer. Assay: immunoSEQ multiplex PCR; the TCRdb copy retains only in-frame clones and omits some. Of more than 100,000 clones detected, approximately 90% appear once; the ten largest clones hold approximately 7%. Findings of the study overall: Radiotherapy plus ipilimumab was followed by expansion in blood of tumor-derived TCR clones. Early blood T cell clone dynamics, with interferon-beta, were reported to best predict response.

V was pared by 3 bases and J by 3 bases, with 10 bases of the junction left unmatched. The CDR3 has 17 amino acids. Per germline, CDR1 LNHDA and CDR2 SQIVND (reference sequence). The study gave focal radiation plus ipilimumab CTLA-4 blockade to patients with chemo-refractory metastatic non-small-cell lung cancer. Details on this clone: The antigen is not known.

The source of this sequence is a human donor with non-small cell lung cancer that progressed on radiotherapy plus ipilimumab. Here the sequenced sample was peripheral blood, taken from a patient treated with radiotherapy plus ipilimumab. V and J are TRBV19 and TRBJ2-7; 11 bases map to TRBD1. The CDR3, as DNA: TGTGCCAGTAGTATTCGCAGCCCCGGGACAGGGGGCTACGAGCAGTACTTC. It translates to CASSIRSPGTGGYEQYF. Drawing the rest from reference TRBV19 and TRBJ2-7, the complete variable domain is DGGITQSPKYLFRKEGQNVTLSCEQNLNHDAMYWYRQDPGQGLRLIYYSQIVNDFQKGDIAEGYSVSREKKESFPLTVTSAQKNPTAFYLCASSIRSPGTGGYEQYFGPGTRLTVT.